This T cell receptor beta chain was sequenced during a study of response to subunit inactivated influenza vaccine. Findings of the study overall: The authors suggested that every seasonal influenza vaccination recruits few new T cells.

In germline, CDR1 is DFQATT, CDR2 SNEGSKA (reference sequence). Germline trimming cut 3 bases from V and 2 bases from J; bases unmatched to any gene: 10. This CDR3 spans 15 amino acids. TCRdb reprocessed the RT-PCR reads with MiXCR, giving one entry per CDR3 protein. The sample contains approximately 310,000 distinct CDR3 sequences, roughly a fifth of which appear only once. Note on this clonotype: No antigen is known for it.

The sequence was collected from a man between 50 and 69 years old who received an inactivated influenza vaccine. The sequenced sample was PBMCs from blood, obtained less than 22 months after vaccination. The rearrangement links TRBV20-1 to TRBJ2-7, with TRBD1 identical over 7 bases. CDR3 sequence (DNA): TGCAGTGCTAGCGGACATCCGGGACAGACCTACGAGCAGTACTTC. Translated, it gives CSASGHPGQTYEQYF.